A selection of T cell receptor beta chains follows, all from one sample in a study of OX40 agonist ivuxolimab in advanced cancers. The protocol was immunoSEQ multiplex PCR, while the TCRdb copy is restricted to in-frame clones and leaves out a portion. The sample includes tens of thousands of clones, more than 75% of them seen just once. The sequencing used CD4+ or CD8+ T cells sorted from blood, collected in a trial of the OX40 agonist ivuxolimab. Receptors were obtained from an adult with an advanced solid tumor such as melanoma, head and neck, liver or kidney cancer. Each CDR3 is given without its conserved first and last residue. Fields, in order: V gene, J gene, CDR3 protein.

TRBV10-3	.	AISESKASYEQY
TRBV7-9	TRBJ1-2	ASSLALGGGDTRYGYT
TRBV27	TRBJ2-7	ASSLGTGRREQY
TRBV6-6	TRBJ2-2	ASSRTTNTGELF
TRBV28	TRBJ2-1	ASRPGHVYNEQF
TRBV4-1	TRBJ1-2	ASSQVIASANYGYT
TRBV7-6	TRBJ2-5	ASSTEGGGRETQY
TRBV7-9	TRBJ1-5	ASSLTENSNQPQH
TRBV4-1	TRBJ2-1	ASSQDRINEQF
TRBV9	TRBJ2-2	ASSARVTGELF